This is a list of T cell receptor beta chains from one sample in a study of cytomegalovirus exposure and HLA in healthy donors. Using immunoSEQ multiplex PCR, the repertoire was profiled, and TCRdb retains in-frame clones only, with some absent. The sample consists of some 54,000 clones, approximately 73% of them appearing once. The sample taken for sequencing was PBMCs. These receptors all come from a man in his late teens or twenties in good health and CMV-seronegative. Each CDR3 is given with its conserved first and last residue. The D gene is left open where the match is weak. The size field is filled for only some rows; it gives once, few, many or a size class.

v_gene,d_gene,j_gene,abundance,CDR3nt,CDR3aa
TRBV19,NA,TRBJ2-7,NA,TGTGCCAGTAGTCATGGTAGCTCCTACGAGCAGTACTTC,CASSHGSSYEQYF
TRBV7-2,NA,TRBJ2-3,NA,TGTGCCAGCAGGCAAGCGCTAACTAGCACAGATACGCAGTATTTT,CASRQALTSTDTQYF
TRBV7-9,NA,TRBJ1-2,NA,TGTGCCAGCAGCCCCAGGGTTTCTAACTATGGCTACACCTTC,CASSPRVSNYGYTF
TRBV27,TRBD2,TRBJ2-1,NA,TGTGCCAGCAGTTCGCCCCCGGGACTAGCGGGAGGGTGGTCCTACAATGAGCAGTTCTTC,CASSSPPGLAGGWSYNEQFF
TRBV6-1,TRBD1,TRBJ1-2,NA,TGTGCCAGCATTCGGGACAGGGGCATAGATGGCTACACCTTC,CASIRDRGIDGYTF
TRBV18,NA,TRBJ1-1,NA,TGTGCCAGCTCCGAGACAGGCCGGGGGGTAGCTTTCTTT,CASSETGRGVAFF
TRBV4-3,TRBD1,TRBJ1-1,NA,TGCGCCAGCAGCCATGAAATTACAGGGGGGACTGAAGCTTTCTTT,CASSHEITGGTEAFF
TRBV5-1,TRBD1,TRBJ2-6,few,TGCGCCAGCAGCGGGACAGGGATCTCTGGGGCCAACGTCCTGACTTTC,CASSGTGISGANVLTF
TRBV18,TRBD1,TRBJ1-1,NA,TGTGCCAGCTCACAAGGACAGGGGCGCATGAACACTGAAGCTTTCTTT,CASSQGQGRMNTEAFF
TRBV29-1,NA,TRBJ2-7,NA,TGCAGCGTTCGTTCGCGTCCGGATTATCAGGGCTACGAGCAGTACTTC,CSVRSRPDYQGYEQYF
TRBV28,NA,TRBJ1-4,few,TGTGCCAGCAGCTACCCGGGAACTAATGAAAAACTGTTTTTT,CASSYPGTNEKLFF
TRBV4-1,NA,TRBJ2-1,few,TGCGCCAGCAGCCAAGTATCGGGAGCTAGGCGTGAGCAGTTCTTC,CASSQVSGARREQFF
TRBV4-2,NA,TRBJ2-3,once,TGTGCCAGCAGCCAAAGAGGCACAGATACGCAGTATTTT,CASSQRGTDTQYF
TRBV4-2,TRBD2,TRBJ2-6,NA,TGTGCCAGCAGCCAAGGAGGCCGTAGCGGGCTTTGGTCTGGGGCCAACGTCCTGACTTTC,CASSQGGRSGLWSGANVLTF
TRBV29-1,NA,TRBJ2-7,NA,TGCAGCGTTGTCCCCATAGGGGCTTACGAGCAGTACTTC,CSVVPIGAYEQYF
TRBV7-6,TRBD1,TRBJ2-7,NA,TGTGCCAGCAGTTTTAGCGACAGGGCTACCTACGAGCAGTACTTC,CASSFSDRATYEQYF
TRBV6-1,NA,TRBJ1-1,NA,TGTGCCAGCAGCGTGGGCGTAGGTATAACACAAGCTTTCTTT,CASSVGVGITQAFF
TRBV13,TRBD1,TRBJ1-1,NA,TGTGCCAGCAGCGCAGGGGGCACTGAAGCTTTCTTT,CASSAGGTEAFF
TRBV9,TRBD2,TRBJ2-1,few,TGTGCCAGCAGCGTAGACGAGCGGGAGGTGCAGTTCTTC,CASSVDEREVQFF